This entry is about one T cell receptor (beta chain). These data belong to a study of neurological immune-mediated disorders. This sample's time point: longitudinal time-point 1 (baseline). MiXCR, run by TCRdb on the 5' RACE reads, gives a single entry per CDR3 protein. The table includes 55,000 to 75,000 distinct CDR3 sequences, roughly an eighth detected once. The germline CDR1 and CDR2 sequences are SGHRS and YFSETQ. V was shortened by 3 bases and J by 5 bases, with 18 bases between the two germline ends. The CDR3 sequence is 15 residues long. Material: PBMCs. This receptor was obtained from a female donor with HTLV-1-associated myelopathy (HAM/TSP). This rearrangement joins TRBV5-1 to TRBJ2-7; D may be TRBD1 (5 bases). The CDR3 protein is CASSSGKGEVNEQYF. DNA of the CDR3: TGCGCCAGCAGCTCCGGTAAAGGGGAAGTAAACGAGCAGTACTTC.